This entry is about one TCR beta chain. No antigen is known for it. The source of the sample is a study of cytomegalovirus exposure and HLA in healthy donors. Study overall: The same platform as the roughly 700 first-cohort repertoires was used for the 120 validation repertoires, a later analysis reported. Study observations and caveats: According to a subsequent analysis, TCR clusters from the first cohort were inclined to appear together in the 120 validation repertoires. Altogether, about 160 TCR beta chains were recorded as cytomegalovirus-associated.

The donors formed part of the roughly 120-subject validation cohort, distinct from the roughly 670-subject first cohort. Sequencing used immunoSEQ multiplex PCR; TCRdb keeps in-frame clones, though not all of them. Found here are about 88,000 clones, roughly 83% of them singletons; the top ten hold about an eighth. Germline assignment: CDR1 SGHTA and CDR2 FQGNSA. Trimming stripped 3 bases from V and 0 bases from J, with 12 bases between. CDR3 length: 15 amino acids. The sequenced sample was PBMCs. The source is a woman aged 18-29 years in good health and CMV-seropositive. The chain couples TRBV7-2 to TRBJ2-7, with D perhaps matching TRBD1 (6 bases). CDR3 amino acids: CASSLGQSDSYEQYF. CDR3 coding DNA: TGTGCCAGCAGCTTGGGACAATCAGACTCCTACGAGCAGTACTTC.